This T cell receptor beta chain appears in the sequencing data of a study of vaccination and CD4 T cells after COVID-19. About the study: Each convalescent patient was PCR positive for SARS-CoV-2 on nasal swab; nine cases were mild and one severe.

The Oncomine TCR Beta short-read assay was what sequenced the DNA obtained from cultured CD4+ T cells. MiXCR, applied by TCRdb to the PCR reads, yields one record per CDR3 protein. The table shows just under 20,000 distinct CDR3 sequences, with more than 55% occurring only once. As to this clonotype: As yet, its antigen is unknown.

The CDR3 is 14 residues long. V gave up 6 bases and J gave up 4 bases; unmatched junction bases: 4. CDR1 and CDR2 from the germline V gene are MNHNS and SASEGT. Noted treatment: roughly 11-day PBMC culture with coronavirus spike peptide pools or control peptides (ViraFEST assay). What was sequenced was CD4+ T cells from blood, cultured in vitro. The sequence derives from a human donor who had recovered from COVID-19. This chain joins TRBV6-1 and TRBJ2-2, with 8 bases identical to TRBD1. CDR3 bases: TGTGCCAGCAGAGTAACAGGGGGCACCGGGGAGCTGTTTTTT. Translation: CASRVTGGTGELFF.